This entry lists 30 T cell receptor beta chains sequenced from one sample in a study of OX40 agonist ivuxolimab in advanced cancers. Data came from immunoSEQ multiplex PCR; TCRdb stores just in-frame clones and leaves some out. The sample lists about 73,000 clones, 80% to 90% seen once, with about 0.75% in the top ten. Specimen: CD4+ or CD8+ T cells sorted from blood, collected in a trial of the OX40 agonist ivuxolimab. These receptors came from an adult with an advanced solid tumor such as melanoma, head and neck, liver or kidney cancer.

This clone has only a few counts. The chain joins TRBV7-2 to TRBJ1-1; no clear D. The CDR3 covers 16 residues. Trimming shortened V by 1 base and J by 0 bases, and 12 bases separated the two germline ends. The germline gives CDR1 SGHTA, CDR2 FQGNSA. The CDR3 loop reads CASSLVSGSMNTEAFF. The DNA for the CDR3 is TGTGCCAGCAGCTTAGTATCAGGCAGCATGAACACTGAAGCTTTCTTT.

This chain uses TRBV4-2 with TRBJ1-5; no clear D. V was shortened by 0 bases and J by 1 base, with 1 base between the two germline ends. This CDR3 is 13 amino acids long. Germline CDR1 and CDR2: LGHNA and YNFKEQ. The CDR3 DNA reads TGTGCCAGCAGCCAAGACAGCAATCAGCCCCAGCATTTT. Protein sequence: CASSQDSNQPQHF.

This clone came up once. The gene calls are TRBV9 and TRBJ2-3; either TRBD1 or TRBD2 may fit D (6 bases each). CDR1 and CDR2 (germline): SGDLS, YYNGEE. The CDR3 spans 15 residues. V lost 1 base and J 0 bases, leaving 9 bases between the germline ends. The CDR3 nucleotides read TGTGCCAGCAGCGTACACGGGGGCAGCACAGATACGCAGTATTTT. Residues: CASSVHGGSTDTQYF. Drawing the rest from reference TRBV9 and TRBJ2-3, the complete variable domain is DSGVTQTPKHLITATGQRVTLRCSPRSGDLSVYWYQQSLDQGLQFLIQYYNGEERAKGNILERFSAQQFPDLHSELNLSSLELGDSALYFCASSVHGGSTDTQYFGPGTRLTVL.

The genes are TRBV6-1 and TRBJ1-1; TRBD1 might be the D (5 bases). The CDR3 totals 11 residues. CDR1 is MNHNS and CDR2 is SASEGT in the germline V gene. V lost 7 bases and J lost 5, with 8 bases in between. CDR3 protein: CASTGTTEAFF. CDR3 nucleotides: TGTGCCAGCACAGGGACGACTGAAGCTTTCTTT.

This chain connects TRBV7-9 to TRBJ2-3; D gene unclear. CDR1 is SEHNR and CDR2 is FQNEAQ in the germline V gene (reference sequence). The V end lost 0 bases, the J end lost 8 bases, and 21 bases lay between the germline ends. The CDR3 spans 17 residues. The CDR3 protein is CASSLAGSNSLLGTQYF. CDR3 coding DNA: TGTGCCAGCAGCTTAGCCGGCTCAAATAGTCTCCTGGGTACGCAGTATTTT.

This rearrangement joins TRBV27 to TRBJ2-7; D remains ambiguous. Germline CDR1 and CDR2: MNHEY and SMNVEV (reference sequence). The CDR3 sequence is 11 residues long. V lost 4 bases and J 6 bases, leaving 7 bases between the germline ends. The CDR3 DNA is TGTGCCAGCAGTTCCTTCGCCGAGCAGTACTTC. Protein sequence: CASSSFAEQYF.

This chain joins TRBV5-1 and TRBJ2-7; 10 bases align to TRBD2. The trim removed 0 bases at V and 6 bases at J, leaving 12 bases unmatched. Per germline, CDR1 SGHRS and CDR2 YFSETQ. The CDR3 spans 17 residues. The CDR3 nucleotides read TGCGCCAGCAGCTTGGTAAGAGGGACTAGCGAGGGGTCCGAGCAGTACTTC. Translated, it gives CASSLVRGTSEGSEQYF.

CDR3 sequence (DNA): TGTGCCAGCATGCGGACAGGGGCAGATACGCAGTATTTT. It specifies CASMRTGADTQYF. The chain links TRBV9 to TRBJ2-3; 9 nucleotides match TRBD1. The CDR3 runs to 13 residues. V lost 6 bases and J lost 4; bases outside the gene matches: 3. Germline V gene lookup returns CDR1 SGDLS and CDR2 YYNGEE.

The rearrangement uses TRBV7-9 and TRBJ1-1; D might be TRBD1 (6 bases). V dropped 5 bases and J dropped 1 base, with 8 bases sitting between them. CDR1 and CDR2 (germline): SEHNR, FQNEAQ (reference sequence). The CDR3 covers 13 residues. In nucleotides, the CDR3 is TGTGCCAGCAGCCTGGACAGGAACACTGAAGCTTTCTTT. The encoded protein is CASSLDRNTEAFF.

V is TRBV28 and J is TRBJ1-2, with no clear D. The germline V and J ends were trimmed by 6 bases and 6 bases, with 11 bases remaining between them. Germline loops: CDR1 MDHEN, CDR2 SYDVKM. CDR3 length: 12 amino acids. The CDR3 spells CASRSEEHGYTF. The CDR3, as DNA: TGTGCCAGCAGGAGCGAGGAACATGGCTACACCTTC.

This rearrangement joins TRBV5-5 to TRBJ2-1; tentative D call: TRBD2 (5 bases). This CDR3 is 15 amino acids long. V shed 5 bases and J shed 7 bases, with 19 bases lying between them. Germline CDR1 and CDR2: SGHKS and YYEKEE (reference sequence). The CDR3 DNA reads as TGTGCCAGCAGTAACCGGCCGGGGAGTTTGAATGAGCAGTTCTTC. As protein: CASSNRPGSLNEQFF.

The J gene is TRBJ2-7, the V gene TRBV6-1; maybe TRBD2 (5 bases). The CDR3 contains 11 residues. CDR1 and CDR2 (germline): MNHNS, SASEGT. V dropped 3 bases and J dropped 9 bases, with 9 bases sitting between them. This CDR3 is CASSEGSGQYF. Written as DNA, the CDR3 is TGTGCCAGCAGTGAGGGGAGCGGGCAGTACTTC.

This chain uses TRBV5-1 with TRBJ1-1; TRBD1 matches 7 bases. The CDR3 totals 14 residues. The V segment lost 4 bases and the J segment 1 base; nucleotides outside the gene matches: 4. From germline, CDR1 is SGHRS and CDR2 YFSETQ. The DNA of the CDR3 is TGCGCCAGCAGCCCGTGGACAGGGAACACTGAAGCTTTCTTT. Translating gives CASSPWTGNTEAFF.

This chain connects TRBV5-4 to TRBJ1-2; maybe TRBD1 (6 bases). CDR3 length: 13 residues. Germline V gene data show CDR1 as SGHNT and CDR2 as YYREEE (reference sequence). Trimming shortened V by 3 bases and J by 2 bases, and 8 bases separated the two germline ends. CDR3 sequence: CASSSQGNYGYTF. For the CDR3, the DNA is TGTGCCAGCAGCTCTCAGGGGAACTATGGCTACACCTTC.

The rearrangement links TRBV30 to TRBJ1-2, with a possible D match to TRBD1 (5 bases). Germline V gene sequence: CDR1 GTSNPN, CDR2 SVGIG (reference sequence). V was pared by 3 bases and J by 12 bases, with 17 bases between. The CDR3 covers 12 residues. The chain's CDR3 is CAWRAGPIKHTF. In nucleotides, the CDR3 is TGTGCCTGGAGGGCGGGACCGATAAAACACACCTTC.

The CDR3 DNA sequence: TGCAGCGTTGCGGACAAGAACACTGAAGCTTTCTTT. Its protein is CSVADKNTEAFF. The J gene is TRBJ1-1, the V gene TRBV29-1; TRBD1 might be the D (5 bases). This CDR3 comprises 12 residues. V was shortened by 4 bases and J by 1 base, with 7 bases between the two germline ends. Germline V lookup: CDR1 SQVTM, CDR2 ANQGSEA.

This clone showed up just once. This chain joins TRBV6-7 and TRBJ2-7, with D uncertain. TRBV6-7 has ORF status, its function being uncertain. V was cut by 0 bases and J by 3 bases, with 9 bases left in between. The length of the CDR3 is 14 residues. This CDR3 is CASSYSLRYYEQYF. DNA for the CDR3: TGTGCCAGCAGTTACTCCCTCAGATACTACGAGCAGTACTTC.

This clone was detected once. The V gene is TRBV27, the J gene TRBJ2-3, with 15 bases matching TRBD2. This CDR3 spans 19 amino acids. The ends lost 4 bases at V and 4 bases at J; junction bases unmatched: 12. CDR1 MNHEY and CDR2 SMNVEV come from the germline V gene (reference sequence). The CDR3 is CASSSSGTSGRFFSDTQYF. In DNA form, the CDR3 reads TGTGCCAGCAGTTCCTCCGGGACTAGCGGGAGGTTCTTCTCAGATACGCAGTATTTT.

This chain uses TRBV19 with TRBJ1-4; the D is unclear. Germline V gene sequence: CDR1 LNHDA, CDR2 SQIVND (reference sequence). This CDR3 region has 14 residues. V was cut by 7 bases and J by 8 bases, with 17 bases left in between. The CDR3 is CASTGSSGREKLFF. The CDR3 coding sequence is TGTGCCAGTACCGGTTCCAGCGGGCGCGAAAAACTGTTTTTT.

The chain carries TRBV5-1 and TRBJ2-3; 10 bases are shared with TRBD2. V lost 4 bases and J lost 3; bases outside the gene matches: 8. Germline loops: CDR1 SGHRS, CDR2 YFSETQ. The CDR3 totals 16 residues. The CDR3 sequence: CASSRTGTSVTDTQYF. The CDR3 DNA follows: TGCGCCAGCAGCAGAACCGGGACTAGCGTTACAGATACGCAGTATTTT.

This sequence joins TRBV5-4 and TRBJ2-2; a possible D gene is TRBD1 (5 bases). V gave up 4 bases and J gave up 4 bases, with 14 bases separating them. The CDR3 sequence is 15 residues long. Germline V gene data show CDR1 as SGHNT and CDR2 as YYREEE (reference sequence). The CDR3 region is CASSPRQQGTGELFF. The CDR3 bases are TGTGCCAGCAGCCCTCGACAGCAAGGCACCGGGGAGCTGTTTTTT.

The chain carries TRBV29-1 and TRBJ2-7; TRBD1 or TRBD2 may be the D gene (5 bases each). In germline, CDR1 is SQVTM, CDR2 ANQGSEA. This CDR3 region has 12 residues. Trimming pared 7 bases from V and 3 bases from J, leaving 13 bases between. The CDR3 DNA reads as TGCAGCGCCCGGGGCGCGAACTACGAGCAGTACTTC. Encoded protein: CSARGANYEQYF.

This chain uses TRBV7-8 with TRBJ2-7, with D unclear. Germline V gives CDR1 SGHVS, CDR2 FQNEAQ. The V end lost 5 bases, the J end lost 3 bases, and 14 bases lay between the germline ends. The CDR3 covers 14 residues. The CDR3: CASSGSTRVYEQYF. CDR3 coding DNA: TGTGCCAGCAGCGGTAGTACAAGGGTCTACGAGCAGTACTTC.

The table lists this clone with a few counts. This CDR3 is CASSFVAGSLAGELFF. Here the CDR3 DNA reads TGTGCCAGCAGTTTCGTAGCGGGATCCTTAGCCGGGGAGCTGTTTTTT. V usage is TRBV28 and J usage is TRBJ2-2; 8 bases fit TRBD2. The CDR3 spans 16 residues. Germline V gene lookup returns CDR1 MDHEN and CDR2 SYDVKM. Losses at the gene ends were 3 bases for V and 6 bases for J; bases not matched to a gene: 9.

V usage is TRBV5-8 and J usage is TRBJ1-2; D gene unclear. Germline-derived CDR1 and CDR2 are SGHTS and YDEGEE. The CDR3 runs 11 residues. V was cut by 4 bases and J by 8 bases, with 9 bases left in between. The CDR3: CASSRSWGYTF. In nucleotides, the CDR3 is TGTGCCAGCAGCCGATCATGGGGCTACACCTTC.

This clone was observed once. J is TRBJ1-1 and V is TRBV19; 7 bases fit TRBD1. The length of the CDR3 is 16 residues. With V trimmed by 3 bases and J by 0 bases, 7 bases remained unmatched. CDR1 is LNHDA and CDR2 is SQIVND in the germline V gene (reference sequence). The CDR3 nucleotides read TGTGCCAGTAGTATTCCTCGCAGGGGGTTGAACACTGAAGCTTTCTTT. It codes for CASSIPRRGLNTEAFF.

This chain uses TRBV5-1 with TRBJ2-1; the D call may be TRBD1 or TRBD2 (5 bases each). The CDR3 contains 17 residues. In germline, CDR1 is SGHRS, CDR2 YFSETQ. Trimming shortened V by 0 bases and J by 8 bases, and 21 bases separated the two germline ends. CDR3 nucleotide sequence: TGCGCCAGCAGCTTGGGAAGGACTCCGAGGGGTTACTATGAGCAGTTCTTC. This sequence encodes CASSLGRTPRGYYEQFF.

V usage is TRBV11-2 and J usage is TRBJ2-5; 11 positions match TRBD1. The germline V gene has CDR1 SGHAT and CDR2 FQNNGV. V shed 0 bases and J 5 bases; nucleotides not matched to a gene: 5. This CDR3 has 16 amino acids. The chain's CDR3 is CASSLDLGTGGETQYF. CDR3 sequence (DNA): TGTGCCAGCAGCTTAGATCTGGGGACAGGGGGTGAGACCCAGTACTTC. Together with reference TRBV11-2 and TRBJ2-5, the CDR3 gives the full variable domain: EAGVAQSPRYKIIEKRQSVAFWCNPISGHATLYWYQQILGQGPKLLIQFQNNGVVDDSQLPKDRFSAERLKGVDSTLKIQPAKLEDSAVYLCASSLDLGTGGETQYFGPGTRLLVL.

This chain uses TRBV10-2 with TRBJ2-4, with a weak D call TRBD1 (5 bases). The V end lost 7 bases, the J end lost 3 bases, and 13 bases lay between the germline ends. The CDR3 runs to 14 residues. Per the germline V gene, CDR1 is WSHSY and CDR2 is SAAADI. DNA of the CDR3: TGCGCCAGCATTCAGGGATTTGACAAAAACATTCAGTACTTC. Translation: CASIQGFDKNIQYF.

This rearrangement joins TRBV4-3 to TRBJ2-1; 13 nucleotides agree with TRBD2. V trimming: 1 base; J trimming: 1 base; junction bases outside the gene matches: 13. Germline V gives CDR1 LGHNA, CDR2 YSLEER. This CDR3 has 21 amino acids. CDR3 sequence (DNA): TGCGCCAGCAGCCAAGGCCCCCCACTAGCGGGAGGGCTGGAGTCCTACAATGAGCAGTTCTTC. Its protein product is CASSQGPPLAGGLESYNEQFF.